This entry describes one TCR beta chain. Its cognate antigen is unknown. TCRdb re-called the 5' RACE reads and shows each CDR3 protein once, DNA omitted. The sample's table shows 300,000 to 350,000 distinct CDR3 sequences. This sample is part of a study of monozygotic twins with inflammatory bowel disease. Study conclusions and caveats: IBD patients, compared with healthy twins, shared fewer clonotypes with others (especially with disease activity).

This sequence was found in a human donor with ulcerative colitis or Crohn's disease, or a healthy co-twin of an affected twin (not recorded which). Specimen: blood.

CDR3: CASSLRGVSMREQYF. The chain couples TRBV6-5 to TRBJ2-7; TCRdb picks TRBD1, but there is no DNA to check that call. From germline, CDR1 is MNHEY and CDR2 SVGAGI. This CDR3 has 15 amino acids.